Given below is one T cell receptor beta chain in context. This entry is derived from a study of T cell responses to AZD1222 COVID-19 vaccine. V lost 2 bases and J lost 2, with 16 bases in between. Germline V gene data show CDR1 as MDHEN and CDR2 as SYDVKM. CDR3 length: 16 residues. Profiling relied on immunoSEQ multiplex PCR, and the TCRdb table lists in-frame clones only, not all of them. The sample carries under 200,000 clones, around 90% recorded once. The V and J genes are TRBV28 and TRBJ2-7, with a possible D match to TRBD1 (6 bases). The source material was peripheral blood, sampled on day 0 of AZD1222 vaccination. This clonotype originated in an adult in good health. The DNA of the CDR3 is TGTGCCAGCAGTTTAGGCGCTTTGGACAGCCCCTACGAGCAGTACTTC. Translation gives CASSLGALDSPYEQYF.